Sequencing of this T cell receptor beta chain was carried out in a study of a mutant IDH1 vaccine in newly diagnosed glioma. Across the study: Vaccination began 4-6 weeks post radiotherapy alone, or with temozolomide cycles. Radiotherapy, temozolomide, or both had been given previously, and both were given to most.

This clone was seen just once. Its antigen is undetermined. This CDR3 region has 15 residues. Germline V gives CDR1 SGHRS, CDR2 YFSETQ. The germline V and J ends were trimmed by 9 bases and 2 bases, with 21 bases remaining between them. The time point: week 23, last vaccination. Each dose delivered 300 ug of mutant IDH1 20-mer peptide subcutaneously with imiquimod. Donors had new WHO grade 3 or 4 IDH1-mutant, ATRX-lost astrocytomas. Study-wide results and limits: Approximately 93% of patients showed vaccine-induced immune responses across multiple MHC alleles.

Only in-frame clones appear in the TCRdb table, and some are missing; sequencing was by immunoSEQ multiplex PCR. The sample contains approximately 82,000 clones, 85% of which appear only once. The sample consisted of PBMCs, taken from a glioma patient whose treatment included an IDH1 peptide vaccine. The clonotype was recovered from a woman in her forties or fifties with glioma. The genes are TRBV5-1 and TRBJ2-7; the D gene is possibly TRBD2 (6 bases). The CDR3 protein is CATRTGTARTYEQYF. CDR3 sequence (DNA): TGCGCCACCCGAACCGGGACTGCCAGGACCTACGAGCAGTACTTC.